The rows below give T cell receptor beta chains drawn from one sample of a study of cytomegalovirus exposure and HLA in healthy donors. Sequenced by immunoSEQ multiplex PCR; TCRdb stores in-frame clones only, minus some. Counted here are under 110,000 clones, 71% occurring once; the ten biggest clones make up over 2.5%. The sample was PBMCs. The receptors here all came from a female donor in good health and CMV-seronegative. Both conserved end residues are part of each CDR3. Each record gives: J gene, D gene, clone size, V gene, CDR3 DNA, CDR3 protein. The D gene is left open where the match is weak. Rows may omit the clone size; those that give it use once, few, many or a size class.

TRBJ2-1,TRBD2,many,TRBV2,TGTGCCAGCAGTACTCCACCCGGGACTAGCGGGACACCTGAGCAGTTCTTC,CASSTPPGTSGTPEQFF
TRBJ2-1,TRBD2,-,TRBV30,TGTGCCTGGAGTGTAGGGACTAGCGGGTACTACAATGAGCAGTTCTTC,CAWSVGTSGYYNEQFF
TRBJ2-5,TRBD2,-,TRBV12-5,TGTGCTAGTGGTCCCCCCCTTTCTAGCGGGAGTTCTCGGGAGACCCAGTACTTC,CASGPPLSSGSSRETQYF
TRBJ2-7,TRBD2,-,TRBV7-6,TGTGCCAGCAGCTCTCGACTAGCGGGAGGCCCGACTGATTTCTACGAGCAGTACTTC,CASSSRLAGGPTDFYEQYF
TRBJ2-7,-,-,TRBV9,TGTGCCAGCAGCGTCAATCCAACGGGCTCCTACGAGCAGTACTTC,CASSVNPTGSYEQYF
TRBJ2-7,TRBD2,-,TRBV4-2,TGTGCCAGGCGTAGGACTAGACACTACGAGCAGTACTTC,CARRRTRHYEQYF
TRBJ2-3,-,-,TRBV9,TGTGCCAGCAGTGCCGCAGCGGGCACAGATACGCAGTATTTT,CASSAAAGTDTQYF
TRBJ2-1,-,-,TRBV10-3,TGTGCCATGGGAGTCCACAATGAGCAGTTCTTC,CAMGVHNEQFF
TRBJ2-4,-,-,TRBV6-5,TGTGCCAGCAGACCCTATAGCAAAAACATTCAGTACTTC,CASRPYSKNIQYF
TRBJ2-1,-,-,TRBV21-1,TGTGCCAGCAGTCGGCGGAAATTAGCGGGAGAGGGCCCCTACAATGAGCAGTTCTTC,CASSRRKLAGEGPYNEQFF
TRBJ2-1,-,-,TRBV5-4,TGTGCCAGCAGCTTGGAACAGGGAGCCTACAATGAGCAGTTCTTC,CASSLEQGAYNEQFF
TRBJ2-3,TRBD2,-,TRBV30,TGTGCCTGGTCGGCGGGAGGAACAGATACGCAGTATTTT,CAWSAGGTDTQYF
TRBJ2-1,TRBD2,few,TRBV5-1,TGCGCCAGCAGCCCGGCCGGGACTAGCGGGAGGGGGCAGTTCTTC,CASSPAGTSGRGQFF
TRBJ2-4,-,once,TRBV19,TGTGCCAGTAGTACTACAGGGACGGACATTCAGTACTTC,CASSTTGTDIQYF
TRBJ2-2,TRBD2,-,TRBV6-1,TGTGCCAGCAGTTCTAGCGGGGGGATCGGGGAGCTGTTTTTT,CASSSSGGIGELFF
TRBJ2-3,TRBD2,many,TRBV5-1,TGCGCCAGCAGCTTGGTCGGGGGAGGGGACACAGATACGCAGTATTTT,CASSLVGGGDTDTQYF
TRBJ2-7,TRBD1,-,TRBV27,TGTGCCAGCGGAGGACAGGTCTACTACGAGCAGTACTTC,CASGGQVYYEQYF
TRBJ2-7,-,-,TRBV9,TGTGCCAGCAGCGTTACTAGCTCGGACTCCTACGAGCAGTACTTC,CASSVTSSDSYEQYF
TRBJ2-3,TRBD2,-,TRBV6-4,TGTGCCAGCAGTGACGAAGCGGGGGGGACAGATACGCAGTATTTT,CASSDEAGGTDTQYF
TRBJ1-2,-,many,TRBV20-1,TGCAGTGCTATACAGGGAGCGGGCTACACCTTC,CSAIQGAGYTF